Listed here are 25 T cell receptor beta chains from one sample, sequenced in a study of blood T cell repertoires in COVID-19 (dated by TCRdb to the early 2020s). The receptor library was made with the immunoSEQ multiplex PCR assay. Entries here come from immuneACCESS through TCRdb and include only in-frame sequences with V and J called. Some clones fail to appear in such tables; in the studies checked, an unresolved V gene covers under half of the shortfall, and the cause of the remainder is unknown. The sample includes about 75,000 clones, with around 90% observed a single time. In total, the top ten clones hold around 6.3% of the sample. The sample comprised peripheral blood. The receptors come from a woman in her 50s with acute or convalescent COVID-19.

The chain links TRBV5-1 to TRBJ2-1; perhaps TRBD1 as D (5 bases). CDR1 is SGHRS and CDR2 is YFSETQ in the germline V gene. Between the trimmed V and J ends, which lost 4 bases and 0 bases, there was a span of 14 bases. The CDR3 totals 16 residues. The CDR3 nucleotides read TGCGCCAGCAGCCCCCAAGGGGTTGGCTCCTACAATGAGCAGTTCTTC. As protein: CASSPQGVGSYNEQFF.

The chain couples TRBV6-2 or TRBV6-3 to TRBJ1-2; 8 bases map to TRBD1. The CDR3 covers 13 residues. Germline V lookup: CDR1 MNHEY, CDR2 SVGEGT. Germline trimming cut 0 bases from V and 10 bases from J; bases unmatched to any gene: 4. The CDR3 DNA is TGTGCCAGCAGTTACTCCGGACAGGGTCACTACACCTTC. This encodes CASSYSGQGHYTF.

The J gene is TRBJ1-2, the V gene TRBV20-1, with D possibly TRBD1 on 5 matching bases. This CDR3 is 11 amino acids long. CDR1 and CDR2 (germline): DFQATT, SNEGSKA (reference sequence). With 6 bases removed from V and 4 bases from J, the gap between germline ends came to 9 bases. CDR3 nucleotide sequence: TGCAGTGCCACAGGTCCCTATGGCTACACCTTC. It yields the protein CSATGPYGYTF.

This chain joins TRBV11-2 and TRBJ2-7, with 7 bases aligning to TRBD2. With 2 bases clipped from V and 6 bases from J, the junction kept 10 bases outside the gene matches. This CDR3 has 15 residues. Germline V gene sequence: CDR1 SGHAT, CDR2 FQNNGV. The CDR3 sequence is CASSLLAGDTAEQYF. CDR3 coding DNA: TGTGCCAGCAGCTTACTGGCGGGAGATACTGCCGAGCAGTACTTC.

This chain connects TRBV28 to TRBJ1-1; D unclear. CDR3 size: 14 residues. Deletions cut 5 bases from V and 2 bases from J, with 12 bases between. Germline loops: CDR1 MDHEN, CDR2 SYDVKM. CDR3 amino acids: CASSPGGGNTEAFF. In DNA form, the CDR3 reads TGTGCCAGCAGTCCAGGTGGTGGAAACACTGAAGCTTTCTTT.

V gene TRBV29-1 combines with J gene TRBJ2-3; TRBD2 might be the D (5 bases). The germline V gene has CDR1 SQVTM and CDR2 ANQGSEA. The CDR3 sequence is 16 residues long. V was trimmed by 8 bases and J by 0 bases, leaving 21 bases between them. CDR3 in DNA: TGCAGCCTCCAAGGTGGCAGATCGGGAAGCACAGATACGCAGTATTTT. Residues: CSLQGGRSGSTDTQYF.

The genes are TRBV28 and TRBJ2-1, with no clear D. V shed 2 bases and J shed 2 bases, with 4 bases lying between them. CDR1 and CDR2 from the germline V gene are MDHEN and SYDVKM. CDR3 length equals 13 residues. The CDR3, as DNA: TGTGCCAGCAGTTTACAGGCCTACAATGAGCAGTTCTTC. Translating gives CASSLQAYNEQFF.

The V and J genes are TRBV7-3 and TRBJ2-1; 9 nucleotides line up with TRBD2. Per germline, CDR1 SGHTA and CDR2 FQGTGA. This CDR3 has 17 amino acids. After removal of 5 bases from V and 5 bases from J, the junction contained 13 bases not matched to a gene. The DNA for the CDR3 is TGTGCCAGCAGCCGCCGGGGGGCTAGCGGGAAACACAATGAGCAGTTCTTC. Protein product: CASSRRGASGKHNEQFF.

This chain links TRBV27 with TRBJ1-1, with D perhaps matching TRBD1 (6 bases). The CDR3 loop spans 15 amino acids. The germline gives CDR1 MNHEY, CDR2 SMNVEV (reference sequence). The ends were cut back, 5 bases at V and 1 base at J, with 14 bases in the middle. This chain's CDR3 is CASSRQSQGNTEAFF. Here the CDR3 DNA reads TGTGCCAGCAGTCGTCAATCACAGGGGAACACTGAAGCTTTCTTT.

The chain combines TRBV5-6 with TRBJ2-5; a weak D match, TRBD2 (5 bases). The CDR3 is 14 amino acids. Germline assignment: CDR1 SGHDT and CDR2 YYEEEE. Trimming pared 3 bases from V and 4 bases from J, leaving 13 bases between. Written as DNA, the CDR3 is TGTGCCAGCAGCTCTGGGGTTCGGGGAGAGACCCAGTACTTC. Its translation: CASSSGVRGETQYF.

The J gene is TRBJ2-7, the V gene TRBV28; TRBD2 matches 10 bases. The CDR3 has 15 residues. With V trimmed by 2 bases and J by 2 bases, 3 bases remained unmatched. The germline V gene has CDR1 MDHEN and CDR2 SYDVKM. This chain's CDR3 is CASSLSGRVTYEQYF. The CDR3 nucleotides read TGTGCCAGCAGTTTAAGCGGGAGGGTGACCTACGAGCAGTACTTC.

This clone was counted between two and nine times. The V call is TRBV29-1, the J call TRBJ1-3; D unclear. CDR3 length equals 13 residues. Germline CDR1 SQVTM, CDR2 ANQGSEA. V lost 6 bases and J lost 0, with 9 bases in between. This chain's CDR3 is CSVALGSGNTIYF. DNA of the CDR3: TGCAGCGTAGCGCTGGGCTCTGGAAACACCATATATTTT.

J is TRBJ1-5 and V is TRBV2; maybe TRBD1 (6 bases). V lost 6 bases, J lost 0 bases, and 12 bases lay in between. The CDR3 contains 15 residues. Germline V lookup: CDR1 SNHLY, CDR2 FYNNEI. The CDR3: CASRWTAYSNQPQHF. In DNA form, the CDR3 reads TGTGCCAGCAGATGGACAGCTTATAGCAATCAGCCCCAGCATTTT.

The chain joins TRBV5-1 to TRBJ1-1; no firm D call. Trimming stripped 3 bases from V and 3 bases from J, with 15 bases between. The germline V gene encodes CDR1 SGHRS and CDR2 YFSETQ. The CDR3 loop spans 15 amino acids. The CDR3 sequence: CASSSSPFEDTEAFF. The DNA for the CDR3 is TGCGCCAGCAGCTCCAGCCCCTTCGAGGACACTGAAGCTTTCTTT.

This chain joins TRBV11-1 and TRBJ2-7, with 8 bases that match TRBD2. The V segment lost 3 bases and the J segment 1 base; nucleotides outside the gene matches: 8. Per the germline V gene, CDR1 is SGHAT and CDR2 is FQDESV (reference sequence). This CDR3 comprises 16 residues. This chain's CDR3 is CASSFPGVAGSYEQYF. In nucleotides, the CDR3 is TGTGCCAGCAGCTTCCCCGGGGTAGCGGGGTCCTACGAGCAGTACTTC.

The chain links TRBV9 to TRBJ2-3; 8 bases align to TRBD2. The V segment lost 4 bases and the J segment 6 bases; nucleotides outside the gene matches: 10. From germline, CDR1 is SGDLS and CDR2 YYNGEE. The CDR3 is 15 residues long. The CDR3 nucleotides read TGTGCCAGCAGCCCAATAGCGGGGCGGGGGGATACGCAGTATTTT. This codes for CASSPIAGRGDTQYF. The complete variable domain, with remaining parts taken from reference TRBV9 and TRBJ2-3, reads DSGVTQTPKHLITATGQRVTLRCSPRSGDLSVYWYQQSLDQGLQFLIQYYNGEERAKGNILERFSAQQFPDLHSELNLSSLELGDSALYFCASSPIAGRGDTQYFGPGTRLTVL.

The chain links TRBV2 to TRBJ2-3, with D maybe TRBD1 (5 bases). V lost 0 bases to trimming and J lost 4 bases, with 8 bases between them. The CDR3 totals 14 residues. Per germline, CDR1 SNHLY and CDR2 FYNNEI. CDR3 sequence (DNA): TGTGCCAGCAGTGAAGCTCCAGGGCCAGATACGCAGTATTTT. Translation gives CASSEAPGPDTQYF.

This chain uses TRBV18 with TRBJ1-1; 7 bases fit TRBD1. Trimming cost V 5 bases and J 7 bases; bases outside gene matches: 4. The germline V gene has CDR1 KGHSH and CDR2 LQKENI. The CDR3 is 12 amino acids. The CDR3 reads CASSSRDSEAFF. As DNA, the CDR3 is TGTGCCAGCTCAAGCCGGGACAGTGAAGCTTTCTTT.

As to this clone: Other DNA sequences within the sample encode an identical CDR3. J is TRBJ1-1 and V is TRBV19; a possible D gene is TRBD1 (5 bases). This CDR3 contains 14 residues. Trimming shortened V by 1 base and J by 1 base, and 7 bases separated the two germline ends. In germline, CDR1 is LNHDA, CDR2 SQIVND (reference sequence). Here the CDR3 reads CASSIGQTNTEAFF. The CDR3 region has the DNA TGTGCCAGTAGTATAGGACAGACGAACACTGAAGCTTTCTTT.

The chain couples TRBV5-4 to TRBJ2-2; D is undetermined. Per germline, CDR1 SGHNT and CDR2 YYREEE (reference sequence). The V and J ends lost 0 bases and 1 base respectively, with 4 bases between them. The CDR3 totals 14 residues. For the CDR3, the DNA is TGTGCCAGCAGCTTGGCCTGGAACACCGGGGAGCTGTTTTTT. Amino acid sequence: CASSLAWNTGELFF.

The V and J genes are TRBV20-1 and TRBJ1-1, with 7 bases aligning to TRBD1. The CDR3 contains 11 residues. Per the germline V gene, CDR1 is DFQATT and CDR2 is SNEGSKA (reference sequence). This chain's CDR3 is CSGQVDTEAFF. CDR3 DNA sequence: TGCAGCGGACAGGTGGACACTGAAGCTTTCTTT.

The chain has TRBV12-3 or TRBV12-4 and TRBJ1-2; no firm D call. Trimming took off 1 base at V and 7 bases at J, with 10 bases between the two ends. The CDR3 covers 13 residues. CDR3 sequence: CASSLGYGIGYTF. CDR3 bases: TGTGCCAGCAGTTTAGGGTACGGTATTGGCTACACCTTC.

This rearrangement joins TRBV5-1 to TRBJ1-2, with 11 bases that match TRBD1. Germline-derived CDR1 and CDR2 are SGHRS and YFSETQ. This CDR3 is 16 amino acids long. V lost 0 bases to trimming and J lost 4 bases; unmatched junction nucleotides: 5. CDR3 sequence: CASSLDGTGGLYGYTF. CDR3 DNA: TGCGCCAGCAGCTTGGACGGGACAGGGGGTCTCTATGGCTACACCTTC.

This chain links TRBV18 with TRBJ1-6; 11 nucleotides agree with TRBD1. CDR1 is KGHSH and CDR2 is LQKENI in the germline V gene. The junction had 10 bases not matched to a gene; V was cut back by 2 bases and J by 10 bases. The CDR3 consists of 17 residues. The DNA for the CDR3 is TGTGCCAGCTCACCAGTCACGGGACAGGGGGTCAAGTCACCCCTCCACTTT. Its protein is CASSPVTGQGVKSPLHF.

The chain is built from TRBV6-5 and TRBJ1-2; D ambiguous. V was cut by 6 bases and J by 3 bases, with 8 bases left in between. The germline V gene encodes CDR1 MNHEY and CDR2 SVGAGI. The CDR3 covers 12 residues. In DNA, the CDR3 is TGTGCCAGCAGGCGAGTTGACTATGGCTACACCTTC. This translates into CASRRVDYGYTF.